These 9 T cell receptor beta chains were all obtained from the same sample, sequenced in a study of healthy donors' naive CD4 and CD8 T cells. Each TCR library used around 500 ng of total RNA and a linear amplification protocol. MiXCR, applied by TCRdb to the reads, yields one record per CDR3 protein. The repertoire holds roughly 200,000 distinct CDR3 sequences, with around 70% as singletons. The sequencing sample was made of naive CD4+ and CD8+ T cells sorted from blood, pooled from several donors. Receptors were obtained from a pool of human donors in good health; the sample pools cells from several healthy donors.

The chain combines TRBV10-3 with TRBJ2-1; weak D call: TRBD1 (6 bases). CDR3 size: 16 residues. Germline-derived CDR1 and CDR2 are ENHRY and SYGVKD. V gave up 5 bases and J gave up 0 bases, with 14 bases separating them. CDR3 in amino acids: CAISPTRGSSYNEQFF. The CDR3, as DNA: TGTGCCATCAGTCCAACCAGGGGAAGCTCCTACAATGAGCAGTTCTTC.

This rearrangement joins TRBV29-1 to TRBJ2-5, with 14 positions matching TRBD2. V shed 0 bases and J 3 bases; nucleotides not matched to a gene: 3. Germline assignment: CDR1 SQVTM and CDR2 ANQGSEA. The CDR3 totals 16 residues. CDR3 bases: TGCAGCGTTGAAGATCGACTAGCGGGAGGGGAAGAGACCCAGTACTTC. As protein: CSVEDRLAGGEETQYF.

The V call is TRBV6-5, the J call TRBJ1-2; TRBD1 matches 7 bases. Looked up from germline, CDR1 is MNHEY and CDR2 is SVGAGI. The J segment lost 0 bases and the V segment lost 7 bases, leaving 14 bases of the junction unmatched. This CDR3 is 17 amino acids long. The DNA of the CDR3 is TGTGCCAGCATTTCCTACCGACCAGACAGGGCTAACTATGGCTACACCTTC. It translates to CASISYRPDRANYGYTF.

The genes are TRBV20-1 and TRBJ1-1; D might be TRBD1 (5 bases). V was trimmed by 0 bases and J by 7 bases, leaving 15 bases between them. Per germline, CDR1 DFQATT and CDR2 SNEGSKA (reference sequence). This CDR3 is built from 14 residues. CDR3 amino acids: CSARDSGAGFEAFF. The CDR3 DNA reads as TGCAGTGCTAGAGATTCCGGTGCAGGGTTTGAAGCTTTCTTT.

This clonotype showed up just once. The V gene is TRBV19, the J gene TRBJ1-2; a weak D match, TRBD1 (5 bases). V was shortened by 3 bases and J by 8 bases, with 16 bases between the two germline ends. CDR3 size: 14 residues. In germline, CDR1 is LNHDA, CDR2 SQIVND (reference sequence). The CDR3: CASSMGRGTDGYTF. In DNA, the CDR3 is TGTGCCAGTAGTATGGGAAGGGGAACAGACGGCTACACCTTC.

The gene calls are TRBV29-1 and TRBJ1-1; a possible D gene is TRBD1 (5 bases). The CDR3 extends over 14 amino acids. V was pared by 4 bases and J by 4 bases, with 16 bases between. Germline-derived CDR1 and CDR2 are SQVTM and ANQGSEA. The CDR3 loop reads CSVGGRTGGTEAFF. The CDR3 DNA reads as TGCAGCGTTGGCGGCCGCACCGGGGGCACTGAAGCTTTCTTT.

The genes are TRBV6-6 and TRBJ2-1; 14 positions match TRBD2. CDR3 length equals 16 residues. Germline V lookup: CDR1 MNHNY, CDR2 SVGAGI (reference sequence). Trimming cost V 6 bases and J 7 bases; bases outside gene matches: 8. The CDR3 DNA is TGTGCCAGCAGAAGACTAGCGGGAGGGCCGAGTAATGAGCAGTTCTTC. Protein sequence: CASRRLAGGPSNEQFF.

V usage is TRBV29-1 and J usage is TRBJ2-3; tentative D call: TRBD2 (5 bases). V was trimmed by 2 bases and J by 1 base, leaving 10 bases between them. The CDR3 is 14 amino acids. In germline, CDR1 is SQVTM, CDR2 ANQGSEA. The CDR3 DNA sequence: TGCAGCGTTGAATCAGGAGCGGGCACAGATACGCAGTATTTT. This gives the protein CSVESGAGTDTQYF.

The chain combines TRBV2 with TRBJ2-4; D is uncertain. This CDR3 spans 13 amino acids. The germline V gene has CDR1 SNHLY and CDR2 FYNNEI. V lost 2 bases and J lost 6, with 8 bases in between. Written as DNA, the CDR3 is TGTGCCAGCAGTGAATCCAGGATAAACATTCAGTACTTC. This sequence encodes CASSESRINIQYF.